The rows below give T cell receptor beta chains drawn from one sample of a study of cytomegalovirus exposure and HLA in healthy donors. Clones were sequenced by immunoSEQ multiplex PCR, and TCRdb holds only the in-frame ones, with some missing. Among about 160,000 clones listed, 80% were seen once. The source material was PBMCs. All receptors derive from a man between 18 and 29 years old in good health and CMV-seropositive. Each CDR3 is given with its conserved first and last residue. The order of the fields is CDR3 length, V gene, CDR3 protein.

>12|TRBV18
CASSRSSYEQYF
>14|TRBV4-3
CASSQDSRGTEAFF
>14|TRBV9
CASSAGTETYEQYF
>14|TRBV5-1
CASSTGRGQETQYF
>13|TRBV19
CASGTGHNQPQHF
>16|TRBV5-1
CASRAGGDLHTDTQYF
>14|TRBV7-9
CASSLTGRTGELFF
>15|TRBV5-4
CASSPGTSGSDEQFF
>13|TRBV25-1
CASSEPPGDTQYF
>13|TRBV5-5
CASSLATGVEQFF
>15|TRBV5-1
CASSLAAGTGWEQYF
>14|TRBV6-1
CASKSRGGQETQYF
>15|TRBV4-1
CASSQAWGPNQPQHF
>14|TRBV6-5
CATKPGLAVYEQYF
>14|TRBV7-8
CASSQIAGLYGYTF
>18|TRBV23-1
CASTQSPLLAGGYNEQFF
>13|TRBV7-9
CASRLLGDTEAFF
>13|TRBV19
CASSIDRSQPQHF
>15|TRBV4-1
CASSQVAGFTDTQYF
>14|TRBV7-2
CASSLLTEDYEQYF
>14|TRBV15
CATSRERGRDEQYF
>16|TRBV15
CATGTGFFVGANVLTF
>15|TRBV9
CASSAGSSYNSPLHF